These 31 T cell receptor beta chains originate from one sample sequenced in a study of Ad26.COV2.S vaccination and SARS-CoV-2 variants. Treatment in this sample: roughly 18 received Ad26.COV2.S at low or high dose, single or two shots; 5 received placebo; per-sample allocation not given. The investigators took samples on day 63 after the first vaccine or placebo injection. TCRdb keeps only in-frame clones here, not all; method: immunoSEQ multiplex PCR. This sample has about 220,000 clones, with approximately 90% found just once. The source material was peripheral blood, sampled in a trial of Ad26.COV2.S vaccine versus placebo. Every receptor here comes from a person between 18 and 59 years old who received the Ad26.COV2.S COVID-19 vaccine or a placebo.

The genes are TRBV5-1 and TRBJ2-7; 7 bases are shared with TRBD1. The CDR3 sequence is 15 residues long. Germline V gene data show CDR1 as SGHRS and CDR2 as YFSETQ. V lost 3 bases to trimming and J lost 1 base; unmatched junction nucleotides: 7. In DNA form, the CDR3 reads TGCGCCAGCAGCTCCGGGACAGAGTTTTCCTACGAGCAGTACTTC. Encoded protein: CASSSGTEFSYEQYF.

The chain has TRBV5-1 and TRBJ2-5; no definite D call. This CDR3 is 11 amino acids long. Trimming shortened V by 3 bases and J by 4 bases, and 4 bases separated the two germline ends. CDR1 and CDR2 (germline): SGHRS, YFSETQ. Here the CDR3 DNA reads TGCGCCAGCAGCTCCCGAGAGACCCAGTACTTC. This translates into CASSSRETQYF.

The J gene is TRBJ1-2, the V gene TRBV7-3; 9 positions agree with TRBD1. CDR1 is SGHTA and CDR2 is FQGTGA in the germline V gene. This CDR3 spans 15 amino acids. J lost 10 bases, V lost 4 bases, and 13 bases had no gene match. CDR3 DNA sequence: TGTGCCAGCAGCTCTATCCGGGACAGGGAACGGGACTACACCTTC. It codes for CASSSIRDRERDYTF.

CDR3 protein: CASSASPTGLETQYF. CDR3 in DNA: TGTGCCAGCAGCGCCTCACCGACAGGGTTGGAGACCCAGTACTTC. The chain recombines TRBV9 with TRBJ2-5, with 7 bases identical to TRBD1. Losses at the gene ends were 3 bases for V and 5 bases for J; bases not matched to a gene: 10. The CDR3 spans 15 residues. Germline-derived CDR1 and CDR2 are SGDLS and YYNGEE.

The V gene is TRBV2, the J gene TRBJ1-3; 7 bases match TRBD1. The ends lost 4 bases at V and 3 bases at J; junction bases unmatched: 6. Germline V gives CDR1 SNHLY, CDR2 FYNNEI. The CDR3 is made up of 15 amino acids. The CDR3 sequence is CASSGRQGGGNTIYF. Written as DNA, the CDR3 is TGTGCCAGCAGTGGCCGACAGGGTGGTGGAAACACCATATATTTT.

In its sample, this clone was seen a few times. The V call is TRBV6-5, the J call TRBJ1-6; no firm D call. The germline V and J ends were trimmed by 4 bases and 7 bases, with 5 bases remaining between them. CDR1 and CDR2 (germline): MNHEY, SVGAGI. This CDR3 spans 12 amino acids. CDR3 region: CASSLRNSPLHF. CDR3 sequence (DNA): TGTGCCAGCAGTTTGAGGAATTCACCCCTCCACTTT.

The rearrangement joins TRBV7-2 to TRBJ2-1; 9 bases map to TRBD2. The trim removed 1 base at V and 6 bases at J, leaving 1 base unmatched. The CDR3 extends over 14 amino acids. Per the germline V gene, CDR1 is SGHTA and CDR2 is FQGNSA. The CDR3 coding sequence is TGTGCCAGCAGCTTAGGACTAGCGGTCAATGAGCAGTTCTTC. Its protein is CASSLGLAVNEQFF.

J is TRBJ2-2 and V is TRBV7-3; perhaps TRBD2 as D (6 bases). Germline CDR1 SGHTA, CDR2 FQGTGA. Trimming took 5 bases from V and 0 from J, leaving 10 bases between them. The CDR3 is 15 residues long. This CDR3 is CASSPGGSNTGELFF. The CDR3 DNA sequence: TGTGCCAGCAGCCCCGGGGGTTCGAACACCGGGGAGCTGTTTTTT.

This clone was seen a single time. This chain joins TRBV6-5 and TRBJ1-5; no clear D. This CDR3 comprises 14 residues. CDR1 and CDR2 (germline): MNHEY, SVGAGI. V lost 5 bases, J lost 6 bases, and 14 bases lay in between. For the CDR3, the DNA is TGTGCCAGCAGTATGGGAACCGGCGGTCAGCCCCAGCATTTT. It codes for CASSMGTGGQPQHF.

V gene TRBV7-8 combines with J gene TRBJ1-1, with D uncertain. V was pared by 0 bases and J by 7 bases, with 18 bases between. CDR3 length: 16 amino acids. The germline gives CDR1 SGHVS, CDR2 FQNEAQ. The CDR3 coding sequence is TGTGCCAGCAGCTTAGCGCGGATCCACGGGGTGGGTGAAGCTTTCTTT. This gives the protein CASSLARIHGVGEAFF.

Of note for this clone: Other DNA sequences in this specimen translate into the identical CDR3. The DNA of the CDR3 is TGTGCCAGCAGCTCGACAGGGGGCCGGGAGACCCAGTACTTC. Translating it yields CASSSTGGRETQYF. V and J are TRBV5-4 and TRBJ2-5; 10 nucleotides align to TRBD1. V gave up 3 bases and J gave up 5 bases; unmatched junction bases: 4. Germline-derived CDR1 and CDR2 are SGHNT and YYREEE (reference sequence). The CDR3 is 14 residues long. Filled out from reference TRBV5-4 and TRBJ2-5, the complete variable domain reads ETGVTQSPTHLIKTRGQQVTLRCSSQSGHNTVSWYQQALGQGPQFIFQYYREEENGRGNFPPRFSGLQFPNYSSELNVNALELDDSALYLCASSSTGGRETQYFGPGTRLLVL.

The chain is built from TRBV19 and TRBJ2-6, with D hard to call. The germline CDR1 and CDR2 sequences are LNHDA and SQIVND (reference sequence). The CDR3 has 14 residues. V gave up 0 bases and J gave up 4 bases, with 4 bases separating them. The CDR3 loop reads CASSIDSGANVLTF. CDR3 nucleotide sequence: TGTGCCAGTAGTATAGATTCGGGGGCCAACGTCCTGACTTTC. The full variable domain, rest sourced from reference TRBV19 and TRBJ2-6, is DGGITQSPKYLFRKEGQNVTLSCEQNLNHDAMYWYRQDPGQGLRLIYYSQIVNDFQKGDIAEGYSVSREKKESFPLTVTSAQKNPTAFYLCASSIDSGANVLTFGAGSRLTVL.

The chain is built from TRBV11-2 and TRBJ2-7; TRBD2 matches 8 bases. Germline CDR1 SGHAT, CDR2 FQNNGV. The CDR3 is made up of 15 amino acids. The V segment lost 5 bases and the J segment 4 bases; nucleotides outside the gene matches: 10. The CDR3: CASSHRIAGLYEQYF. CDR3 sequence (DNA): TGTGCCAGCAGCCACCGGATAGCGGGATTATACGAGCAGTACTTC. Full variable domain (remainder filled in from reference TRBV11-2 and TRBJ2-7): EAGVAQSPRYKIIEKRQSVAFWCNPISGHATLYWYQQILGQGPKLLIQFQNNGVVDDSQLPKDRFSAERLKGVDSTLKIQPAKLEDSAVYLCASSHRIAGLYEQYFGPGTRLTVT.

Written as DNA, the CDR3 is TGCGCCAGCAGCCAAGTGGCGCAGGGAGGTAACTATGGCTACACCTTC. Translated: CASSQVAQGGNYGYTF. The rearrangement joins TRBV4-3 to TRBJ1-2, with a weak D call TRBD1 (5 bases). CDR3 size: 16 residues. Germline lookup yields CDR1 LGHNA and CDR2 YSLEER. The V gene lost 1 base and the J gene lost 1 base, with 13 bases spanning the gap.

The chain combines TRBV27 with TRBJ1-1; D unresolved. Between the trimmed V and J ends, which lost 4 bases and 2 bases, there was a span of 20 bases. The germline V gene encodes CDR1 MNHEY and CDR2 SMNVEV (reference sequence). The CDR3 consists of 17 residues. The CDR3 nucleotides read TGTGCCAGCAGTTCCATATTCTCGGACTCACCTAACACTGAAGCTTTCTTT. This encodes CASSSIFSDSPNTEAFF.

Regarding this clone: Other DNA variants within this sample encode the same CDR3. The CDR3 DNA reads TGTGCCAGCAGTGGGACAGATCAAGAGACCCAGTACTTC. Translating it yields CASSGTDQETQYF. The rearrangement joins TRBV12-3 or TRBV12-4 to TRBJ2-5, with 7 bases lining up with TRBD1. The CDR3 spans 13 residues. Losses at the gene ends were 5 bases for V and 2 bases for J; bases not matched to a gene: 2.

The chain joins TRBV6-5 to TRBJ2-2, with 9 bases that match TRBD1. The CDR3 has 14 residues. With V trimmed by 5 bases and J by 7 bases, 5 bases remained unmatched. CDR1 and CDR2 (germline): MNHEY, SVGAGI. DNA for the CDR3: TGTGCCAGCAGTCTCGGACAGGGGTACGGGGAGCTGTTTTTT. It encodes CASSLGQGYGELFF.

V and J are TRBV30 and TRBJ2-5; TRBD2 agrees at 9 bases. This CDR3 is 13 amino acids long. CDR1 and CDR2 from the germline V gene are GTSNPN and SVGIG (reference sequence). V trimming: 7 bases; J trimming: 5 bases; junction bases outside the gene matches: 8. CDR3 residues: CASTAGGLETQYF. In nucleotides, the CDR3 is TGTGCCTCCACAGCGGGGGGCCTGGAGACCCAGTACTTC.

This clone showed up just once. The chain joins TRBV5-1 to TRBJ2-5, with 8 positions matching TRBD1. CDR1 SGHRS and CDR2 YFSETQ come from the germline V gene. With V trimmed by 4 bases and J by 2 bases, 4 bases remained unmatched. The CDR3 has 14 amino acids. CDR3 loop: CASSVTGGQETQYF. CDR3 nucleotides: TGCGCCAGCAGCGTTACAGGGGGGCAAGAGACCCAGTACTTC.

V is TRBV11-2 and J is TRBJ2-7; TRBD1 might be the D (5 bases). The CDR3 is made up of 13 amino acids. V lost 5 bases, J lost 6 bases, and 14 bases lay in between. The germline V gene has CDR1 SGHAT and CDR2 FQNNGV. CDR3 residues: CASSPRALGEQYF. The CDR3 DNA is TGTGCCAGCAGCCCCAGGGCCCTGGGCGAGCAGTACTTC.

A note on this clone: The sample holds other DNA sequences that translate to the same CDR3. The chain links TRBV27 to TRBJ2-7; TRBD1 is a possible D gene (5 bases). V lost 5 bases, J lost 1 base, and 12 bases lay in between. Germline loops: CDR1 MNHEY, CDR2 SMNVEV (reference sequence). The CDR3 has 14 amino acids. In DNA, the CDR3 is TGTGCCAGCAGTCCCCAAGGGGTTTCCTACGAGCAGTACTTC. Its protein product is CASSPQGVSYEQYF.

This clone was observed once. The chain links TRBV5-5 to TRBJ2-1; D assignment may be TRBD1 or TRBD2 (5 bases each). The CDR3 is 16 residues long. V was pared by 2 bases and J by 1 base, with 13 bases between. The germline gives CDR1 SGHKS, CDR2 YYEKEE (reference sequence). For the CDR3, the DNA is TGTGCCAGCAGCTTCTGGGGACCCCCTTCCTACAATGAGCAGTTCTTC. Amino acids: CASSFWGPPSYNEQFF.

The chain uses TRBV2 and TRBJ2-3; D is perhaps TRBD2 (5 bases). V gave up 4 bases and J gave up 6 bases, with 17 bases separating them. Germline values: CDR1 SNHLY, CDR2 FYNNEI. The CDR3 runs 15 residues. As DNA, the CDR3 is TGTGCCAGCAGTGTCGGACCATCCCCGGGGGATACGCAGTATTTT. It is translated as CASSVGPSPGDTQYF.

The chain carries TRBV4-3 and TRBJ2-7, with TRBD1 matching 10 bases. The CDR3 is made up of 17 amino acids. The germline V gene encodes CDR1 LGHNA and CDR2 YSLEER. After removal of 0 bases from V and 2 bases from J, the junction contained 7 bases not matched to a gene. The CDR3 reads CASSQDRDRGLTYEQYF. DNA for the CDR3: TGCGCCAGCAGCCAAGATAGGGACAGGGGCCTCACCTACGAGCAGTACTTC.

The gene calls are TRBV2 and TRBJ2-1; 9 positions agree with TRBD1. The CDR3 extends over 16 amino acids. Germline V CDR1 and CDR2: SNHLY, FYNNEI. The ends lost 6 bases at V and 8 bases at J; junction bases unmatched: 14. CDR3: CASRAPTGGGGDEQFF. In DNA form, the CDR3 reads TGTGCCAGCAGAGCTCCGACAGGGGGAGGCGGAGATGAGCAGTTCTTC.

V and J are TRBV11-2 and TRBJ2-7, with D possibly TRBD2 on 5 matching bases. V was shortened by 7 bases and J by 5 bases, with 18 bases between the two germline ends. The CDR3 extends over 14 amino acids. Looked up from germline, CDR1 is SGHAT and CDR2 is FQNNGV. Written as DNA, the CDR3 is TGTGCCAGCATCAAGGACCGCCTGGAGGACGAGCAGTACTTC. Its translation: CASIKDRLEDEQYF.

This chain uses TRBV7-6 with TRBJ2-1; D ambiguous. Trimming removed 4 bases at V and 6 bases at J, with 16 bases between. CDR1 and CDR2 (germline): SGHVS, FNYEAQ. CDR3 length equals 15 residues. CDR3 sequence (DNA): TGTGCCAGCAGCTCCAGCTCGGCCGGCGGCAATGAGCAGTTCTTC. Amino acid sequence: CASSSSSAGGNEQFF.

The rearrangement joins TRBV21-1 to TRBJ2-3; the D call of TRBD2 is as the table states it, not checked on the DNA. TRBV21-1 is a listed pseudogene. The CDR3 spans 19 residues. The CDR3 region is CASVWTLLAGGPPADTQYF. For the CDR3, the DNA is TGTGCCAGCGTCTGGACCCTACTAGCGGGGGGCCCCCCAGCAGATACGCAGTATTTT.

This clone occurred a few times. The chain combines TRBV11-2 with TRBJ1-2; D is undetermined. CDR3 size: 12 residues. Germline V gene sequence: CDR1 SGHAT, CDR2 FQNNGV. V was trimmed by 4 bases and J by 5 bases, leaving 8 bases between them. The CDR3 coding sequence is TGTGCCAGCAGCTCCCCCCCGTATGGCTACACCTTC. This translates into CASSSPPYGYTF.

This chain uses TRBV10-3 with TRBJ2-2, with 7 bases lining up with TRBD2. V was clipped by 2 bases and J by 1 base; unmatched bases: 1. Germline loops: CDR1 ENHRY, CDR2 SYGVKD. The CDR3 runs to 15 residues. CDR3 protein: CAISEGLGNTGELFF. CDR3 in DNA: TGTGCCATCAGTGAGGGACTAGGGAACACCGGGGAGCTGTTTTTT.

J is TRBJ2-1 and V is TRBV6-2 or TRBV6-3, with 9 bases matching TRBD2. Trimming took 0 bases from V and 5 from J; bases not matched to a gene: 8. CDR3 size: 17 residues. Per the germline V gene, CDR1 is MNHEY and CDR2 is SVGEGT. The CDR3 reads CASSYSAGGSQNNEQFF. Here the CDR3 DNA reads TGTGCCAGCAGTTACTCGGCGGGAGGGTCCCAGAACAATGAGCAGTTCTTC.